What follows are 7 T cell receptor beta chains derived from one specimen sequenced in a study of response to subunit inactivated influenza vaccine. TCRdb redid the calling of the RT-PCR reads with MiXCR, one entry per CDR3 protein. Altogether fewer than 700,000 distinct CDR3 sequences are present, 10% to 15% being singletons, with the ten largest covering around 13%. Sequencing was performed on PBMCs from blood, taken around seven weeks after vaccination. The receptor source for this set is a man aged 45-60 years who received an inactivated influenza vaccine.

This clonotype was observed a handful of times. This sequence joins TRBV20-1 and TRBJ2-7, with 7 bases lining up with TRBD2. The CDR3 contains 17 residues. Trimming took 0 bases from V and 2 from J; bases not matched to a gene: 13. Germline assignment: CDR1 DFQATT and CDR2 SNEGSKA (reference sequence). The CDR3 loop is CSARDPRGSGSPYEQYF. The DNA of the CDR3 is TGCAGTGCTAGAGATCCCCGGGGTAGCGGGTCCCCCTACGAGCAGTACTTC.

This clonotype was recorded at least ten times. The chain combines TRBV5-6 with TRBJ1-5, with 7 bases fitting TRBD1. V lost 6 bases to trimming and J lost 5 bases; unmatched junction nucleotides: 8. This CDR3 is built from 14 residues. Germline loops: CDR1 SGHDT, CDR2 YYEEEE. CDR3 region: CASNNRDRDQPQHF. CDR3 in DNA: TGTGCCAGCAACAACCGGGACAGAGATCAGCCCCAGCATTTT.

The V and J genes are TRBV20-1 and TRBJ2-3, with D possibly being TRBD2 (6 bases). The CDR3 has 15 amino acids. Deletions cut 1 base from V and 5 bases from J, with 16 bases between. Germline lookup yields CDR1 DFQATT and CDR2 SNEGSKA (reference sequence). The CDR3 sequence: CSARGPSVIQDTQYF. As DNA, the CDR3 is TGCAGTGCTAGAGGGCCTAGCGTCATTCAAGATACGCAGTATTTT.

In DNA form, the CDR3 reads TGTGCCAGCTCACCAAATCTGGGTCCTGAAGCTTTCTTT. Encoded protein: CASSPNLGPEAFF. V is TRBV18 and J is TRBJ1-1; D remains ambiguous. This CDR3 has 13 amino acids. Trimming removed 2 bases at V and 6 bases at J, with 10 bases between. Germline values: CDR1 KGHSH, CDR2 LQKENI.

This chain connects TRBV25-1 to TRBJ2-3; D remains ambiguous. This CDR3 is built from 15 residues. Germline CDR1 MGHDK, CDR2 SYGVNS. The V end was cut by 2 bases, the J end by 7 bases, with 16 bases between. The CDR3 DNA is TGTGCCAGCAGTGAACAGGAAAATTCACTTCATACGCAGTATTTT. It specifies CASSEQENSLHTQYF.

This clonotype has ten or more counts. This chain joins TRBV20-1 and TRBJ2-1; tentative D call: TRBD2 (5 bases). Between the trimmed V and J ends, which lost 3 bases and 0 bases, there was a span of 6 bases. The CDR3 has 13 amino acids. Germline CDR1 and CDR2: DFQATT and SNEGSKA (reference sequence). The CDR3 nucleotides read TGCAGTGCTAGCGGGGACTCCTACAATGAGCAGTTCTTC. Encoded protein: CSASGDSYNEQFF.

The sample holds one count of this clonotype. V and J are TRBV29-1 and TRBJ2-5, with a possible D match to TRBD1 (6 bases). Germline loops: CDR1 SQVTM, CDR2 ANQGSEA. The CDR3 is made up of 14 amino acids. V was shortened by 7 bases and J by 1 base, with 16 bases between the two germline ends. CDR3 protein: CSGVPGHTQETQYF. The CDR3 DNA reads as TGCAGCGGTGTTCCGGGACACACCCAAGAGACCCAGTACTTC.